Listed below are T cell receptor beta chains from one sample, sequenced in a study of patients and donors after allogeneic stem cell transplantation. TCRdb processed the RT-PCR reads anew with MiXCR; each CDR3 protein has one entry. The table has approximately 140,000 distinct CDR3 sequences, about two fifths seen once; the top ten hold 50%. The sample taken for sequencing was blood, either unsorted or a sorted T cell fraction (not recorded which). The receptor source for this set is a human donor who was either an allogeneic HSCT recipient or a stem cell or donor lymphocyte infusion donor (not recorded which). It is not recorded whose cells these are; they may come from a transplant donor. The CDR3 runs from the conserved cysteine through the conserved F or W. D genes are given only for firm matches. Clone size is given for some rows only: seen once, a few or many times, or a class if the clone is expanded.

d_call	j_call	v_call	clone_size	cdr3_nt	cdr3_aa
TRBD2	TRBJ2-1	TRBV20-1	.	TGCAGTGCTAGACAGGCCGGGGGGGCCACCTACAATGAGCAGTTCTTC	CSARQAGGATYNEQFF
.	TRBJ1-2	TRBV6-6	many	TGTGCCACCTCCGAGGGGTCTGGCTACACCTTC	CATSEGSGYTF
TRBD1	TRBJ2-5	TRBV12-3/TRBV12-4	.	TGTGCCAGCAGTCCGTCTACAGGGGCCGAGACCCAGTACTTC	CASSPSTGAETQYF
.	TRBJ1-1	TRBV5-1	.	TGCGCCAGCAGCTGGGACACGAACACTGAAGCTTTCTTT	CASSWDTNTEAFF
.	TRBJ1-4	TRBV28	.	TGTGCCAGCAGTTTAACCCAAGGCAGGTTGAATGAACTGTTTTTT	CASSLTQGRLNELFF
TRBD2	TRBJ2-1	TRBV12-3/TRBV12-4	.	TGTGCCAGCAGTTTAGAGCGGGGGAGCACTAGCTCCTACAATGAGCAGTTCTTC	CASSLERGSTSSYNEQFF
TRBD2	TRBJ2-3	TRBV6-5	.	TGTGCCAGCAGTTCCCCAGCGGGGGGTGGGGATACGCAGTATTTT	CASSSPAGGGDTQYF
.	TRBJ1-4	TRBV7-9	.	TGTGCCAGCAGCTTAGCAGGGCTGGATGAAAAACTGTTTTTT	CASSLAGLDEKLFF
.	TRBJ2-3	TRBV12-3/TRBV12-4	once	TGTGCCAGCAGTTGGGCCGCAGATACGCAGTATTTT	CASSWAADTQYF
.	TRBJ1-5	TRBV28	many	TGTGCCAGCAGTTTAGAGTCGGGGTTGGGCAATCAGCCCCAGCATTTT	CASSLESGLGNQPQHF
.	TRBJ2-3	TRBV7-2	.	TGTGCCGGGACTGGAGACACAGATACGCAGTATTTT	CAGTGDTDTQYF
.	TRBJ2-7	TRBV10-3	few	TGTGCCATCAGTGAGCCTGGGACACCGGGGGAGCAGTACTTC	CAISEPGTPGEQYF
TRBD1	TRBJ1-6	TRBV5-1	.	TGCGCCAGCAGCTTGGGGACAGGGGGCGATTCACCCCTCCACTTT	CASSLGTGGDSPLHF
.	TRBJ2-5	TRBV11-2	.	TGTGCCAGCAGCTTAGATTGGCTAGTTGGAAGAGAGACCCAGTACTTC	CASSLDWLVGRETQYF
TRBD1	TRBJ1-1	TRBV12-3/TRBV12-4	.	TGTGCCAGCAGTTTGATGGCAGGGGGCTCTGAAGCTTTCTTT	CASSLMAGGSEAFF
.	TRBJ2-5	TRBV4-2	.	TGTGCCAGCAGCCAAGATCTTGAGAGAATAAGAGATCAAGAGACCCAGTACTTC	CASSQDLERIRDQETQYF
TRBD1	TRBJ1-5	TRBV12-3/TRBV12-4	.	TGTGCCAGCAGTCCACAGGGGGCGGTGAGCAATCAGCCCCAGCATTTT	CASSPQGAVSNQPQHF
.	TRBJ2-1	TRBV27	few	TGTGCCAGCAGTTTATCGTCTAGCCTCCGTTACAATGAGCAGTTCTTC	CASSLSSSLRYNEQFF
TRBD1	TRBJ2-1	TRBV6-5	.	TGTGCCAGCAGTTTCCAACGACGAGGACAGGGGATGTTCTTC	CASSFQRRGQGMFF
TRBD2	TRBJ2-1	TRBV10-2	.	TGCGCCAGCAGTACCGGGGGGTCTGAGCAGTTCTTC	CASSTGGSEQFF
.	TRBJ2-1	TRBV4-3	.	TGCGCCAGCAGCCAAGCCGGGGGTAACTCCTACAATGAGCAGTTCTTC	CASSQAGGNSYNEQFF
TRBD1	TRBJ1-1	TRBV25-1	few	TGTGCCAGCAGTCCCCTTTACGCCGGGACAGGGAACGGGGTAACTGAAGCTTTCTTT	CASSPLYAGTGNGVTEAFF
TRBD1	TRBJ1-4	TRBV5-1	.	TGCGCCAGCAGCTTGAACAGGGGGCTTGAAAAACTGTTTTTT	CASSLNRGLEKLFF
TRBD1	TRBJ1-5	TRBV12-3/TRBV12-4	few	TGTGCCAGCAGTTTGGACAGGGCTCAGCCCCAGCATTTT	CASSLDRAQPQHF
TRBD1	TRBJ1-1	TRBV6-6	.	TGTGCCAGCAGTTTCCGGGACAGGGGGTACCTATCCTATGAAGCTTTCTTT	CASSFRDRGYLSYEAFF
TRBD1	TRBJ1-6	TRBV5-1	.	TGCGCCAGCAGCCGAAGGACAGGGAATTCACCCCTCCACTTT	CASSRRTGNSPLHF
.	TRBJ1-1	TRBV6-5	few	TGTGCCACTCGGACGGATCAAGGCACTGAAGCTTTCTTT	CATRTDQGTEAFF
TRBD1	TRBJ1-5	TRBV4-1	.	TGCGCCAGCAGCCAAGAAGGGCAGGGGGATCAGCCCCAGCATTTT	CASSQEGQGDQPQHF
.	TRBJ1-6	TRBV7-3	few	TGTGCCAGCAGCTTAATGCCAGGGGAGAATTCACCCCTCCACTTT	CASSLMPGENSPLHF
TRBD1	TRBJ1-4	TRBV20-1	few	TGCAGTGCTATCGACAGGGACTCAACTAATGAAAAACTGTTTTTT	CSAIDRDSTNEKLFF
.	TRBJ1-1	TRBV7-3	.	TGTGCCAGCAGCTTAGGAGGGCAGCTGAACACTGAAGCTTTCTTT	CASSLGGQLNTEAFF
.	TRBJ2-1	TRBV12-3/TRBV12-4	.	TGTGCCAGCAGTTTAGAGGTGGGCTCCTACAATGAGCAGTTCTTC	CASSLEVGSYNEQFF
.	TRBJ2-7	TRBV5-1	few	TGCGCCAGCAGCCAAATAGCGGAACCCTACGAGCAGTACTTC	CASSQIAEPYEQYF
.	TRBJ1-1	TRBV28	.	TGTGCCAGCAGTTATGGGGGGTGGACTGAAGCTTTCTTT	CASSYGGWTEAFF
.	TRBJ1-5	TRBV20-1	few	TGCAGTGCTGAGCAGGGAGGGGACCAGCCCCAGCATTTT	CSAEQGGDQPQHF
.	TRBJ1-3	TRBV24-1	.	TGTGCCACCAGTGATGGGACGCTGCTTAACACCATATATTTT	CATSDGTLLNTIYF
.	TRBJ2-6	TRBV6-5	once	TGTGCCAGCAGTTACTCGGACTCTGGGGCCAACGTCCTGACTTTC	CASSYSDSGANVLTF
.	TRBJ2-1	TRBV2	.	TGTGCCAGCAGTGATCCCCCGGATGAGCAGTTCTTC	CASSDPPDEQFF
.	TRBJ2-1	TRBV29-1	.	TGCAGCGTTGAAATTACAGGCGATGAGCAGTTCTTC	CSVEITGDEQFF
.	TRBJ2-3	TRBV20-1	.	TGCAGTGCTTTCGGGTTAGCTGGAAGCACAGATACGCAGTATTTT	CSAFGLAGSTDTQYF
.	TRBJ2-7	TRBV25-1	.	TGTGCCAGCAGTGATTCCAGGGTCCCTTACGAGCAGTACTTC	CASSDSRVPYEQYF
.	TRBJ2-7	TRBV12-3/TRBV12-4	.	TGTGCCAGCACAATTTCGTTACAGAAAATTTCCTACGAGCAGTACTTC	CASTISLQKISYEQYF
.	TRBJ2-3	TRBV5-1	many	TGCGCCAGCAGTGAGCAGAAGGATACGCAGTATTTT	CASSEQKDTQYF
TRBD1	TRBJ2-5	TRBV9	few	TGTGCCAGCAGTCTAGGACAGGGTCAAGAGACCCAGTACTTC	CASSLGQGQETQYF
.	TRBJ1-4	TRBV28	few	TGTGCCAGCCTTGGGGGGGGCGAAGAAAAACTGTTTTTT	CASLGGGEEKLFF
TRBD2	TRBJ2-1	TRBV2	.	TGTGCCAGCAGTGAATCGGGGACTAGCGGTTACAATGAGCAGTTCTTC	CASSESGTSGYNEQFF
.	TRBJ1-2	TRBV9	.	TGTGCCAGCACTGGAACCGACTATGGCTACTCCTTC	CASTGTDYGYSF
.	TRBJ1-5	TRBV5-1	few	TGCGCCAGCAGCTTGAGCGGAGGAGGTCAGCCCCAGCATTTT	CASSLSGGGQPQHF
.	TRBJ1-2	TRBV7-2	.	TGTGCCAGCAGCTTAGCTGGTTGGGGCAGCGGCTATGGCTACACCTTC	CASSLAGWGSGYGYTF
.	TRBJ1-5	TRBV12-3/TRBV12-4	few	TGTGCCAGCAGTATCCGTTTCTTGACAGACAGCAATCAGCCCCAGCATTTT	CASSIRFLTDSNQPQHF
.	TRBJ1-5	TRBV5-5	few	TGTGCCAGCAGCTTGGCCGGTCCTATGAGCAATCAGCCCCAGCATTTT	CASSLAGPMSNQPQHF
.	TRBJ1-1	TRBV2	.	TGTGCCAGCAGACGCGGGACACTGAACACTGAAGCTTTCTTT	CASRRGTLNTEAFF
.	TRBJ2-2	TRBV6-5	.	TGTGCCAGCAGTTACCTGCAGGGGAGCGAGGAGCTGTTTTTT	CASSYLQGSEELFF
.	TRBJ2-4	TRBV2	.	TGTGCCAGCACCCAGGGTCTGGCCAAAAACATTCAGTACTTC	CASTQGLAKNIQYF
.	TRBJ1-2	TRBV5-5	.	TGTGCCAGCACCGAGGACGGGACGGGGGACGGATATGGCTACACCTTC	CASTEDGTGDGYGYTF
.	TRBJ1-2	TRBV7-2	.	TGTGCCAGCAGTTTCTCGATTTACTATGGCTACACCTTC	CASSFSIYYGYTF
TRBD1	TRBJ2-5	TRBV12-3/TRBV12-4	.	TGTGCCAGCAGTCAGAGACAGGGGCCAGAGACCCAGTACTTC	CASSQRQGPETQYF
TRBD1	TRBJ1-2	TRBV15	.	TGTGCCACCAGCAGGGACAGGGCCCCTAACTATGGCTACACCTTC	CATSRDRAPNYGYTF
.	TRBJ1-1	TRBV7-2	.	TGTGCCAGCAGCTTCGGCCACTGGGAAACTGAAGTTTTCTTT	CASSFGHWETEVFF